The 11 T cell receptor beta chains below were found in one sample sequenced in a study of blood T cell repertoires in COVID-19. TCRdb keeps only in-frame clones here, not all; method: immunoSEQ multiplex PCR. The table has 350,000 or so clones, 90% seen once. The specimen sequenced was peripheral blood. Source of these receptors: a man younger than 35 with active or convalescent COVID-19.

This clone was detected once. This chain joins TRBV7-3 and TRBJ2-3, with D possibly being TRBD2 (6 bases). This CDR3 has 14 residues. Trimming stripped 2 bases from V and 2 bases from J, with 8 bases between. Germline CDR1 reads SGHTA; CDR2 reads FQGTGA. The CDR3 DNA is TGTGCCAGCAGCTTACCTAGCGCCACAGATACGCAGTATTTT. Translating gives CASSLPSATDTQYF.

The chain employs TRBV5-4 and TRBJ2-1, with TRBD2 matching 11 bases. The CDR3 length is 17 residues. V was pared by 5 bases and J by 0 bases, with 7 bases of the junction left unmatched. CDR1 and CDR2 from the germline V gene are SGHNT and YYREEE (reference sequence). For the CDR3, the DNA is TGTGCCAGCAGGCCAGCTAGCGGGGGGAGCTCCTACAATGAGCAGTTCTTC. Translation gives CASRPASGGSSYNEQFF.

The J gene is TRBJ2-7, the V gene TRBV9, with TRBD1 matching 7 bases. Germline V CDR1 and CDR2: SGDLS, YYNGEE. The CDR3 has 15 residues. Losses at the gene ends were 4 bases for V and 1 base for J; bases not matched to a gene: 8. Written as DNA, the CDR3 is TGTGCCAGCAGCTCCTCCCCGACAGGGTCCTACGAGCAGTACTTC. The encoded protein is CASSSSPTGSYEQYF.

CDR3 amino acids: CASSLRDRGSYGYTF. DNA for the CDR3: TGTGCCAGCAGCTTACGGGACAGGGGAAGCTATGGCTACACCTTC. The chain has TRBV13 and TRBJ1-2; 10 bases are shared with TRBD1. V was clipped by 2 bases and J by 4 bases; unmatched bases: 4. There are 15 residues in the CDR3. The germline V gene encodes CDR1 PRHDT and CDR2 FYEKMQ (reference sequence).

The gene calls are TRBV15 and TRBJ2-1, with 7 positions matching TRBD1. The CDR3 loop spans 13 amino acids. V was clipped by 3 bases and J by 7 bases; unmatched bases: 3. The germline CDR1 and CDR2 sequences are LNHNV and YYDKDF (reference sequence). The CDR3 DNA follows: TGTGCCACCAGCAGCCAACAGGGGAATGAGCAGTTCTTC. It specifies CATSSQQGNEQFF.

This clone was seen just once. The rearrangement uses TRBV9 and TRBJ2-2; weak D call: TRBD1 (7 bases). From germline, CDR1 is SGDLS and CDR2 YYNGEE. The CDR3 consists of 15 residues. Trimming stripped 4 bases from V and 2 bases from J, with 12 bases between. The CDR3 nucleotides read TGTGCCAGCAGCCCAGGGGGACTCAACACCGGGGAGCTGTTTTTT. Its translation: CASSPGGLNTGELFF.

This clone was detected once. The rearrangement uses TRBV20-1 and TRBJ2-7; 7 bases match TRBD2. The CDR3 has 16 residues. The germline gives CDR1 DFQATT, CDR2 SNEGSKA (reference sequence). The junction had 18 bases not matched to a gene; V was cut back by 3 bases and J by 7 bases. DNA for the CDR3: TGCAGTGCTAGTGTCCTTGCGGGAGTGTTCTCGGGGGAGCAGTACTTC. Translating gives CSASVLAGVFSGEQYF.

This clone was observed a handful of times. The chain recombines TRBV2 with TRBJ1-4; 8 positions agree with TRBD1. From germline, CDR1 is SNHLY and CDR2 FYNNEI. This CDR3 has 14 amino acids. The trim removed 3 bases at V and 10 bases at J, leaving 7 bases unmatched. CDR3 sequence reads: CASSEGQARGKLFF. CDR3 in DNA: TGTGCCAGCAGTGAGGGACAGGCACGGGGAAAACTGTTTTTT.

In DNA, the CDR3 is TGTGCCAGCAGTTTCCCCACTAGCGGGGGGGCAGATACGCAGTATTTT. As protein: CASSFPTSGGADTQYF. The chain employs TRBV27 and TRBJ2-3; 13 bases are shared with TRBD2. Per the germline V gene, CDR1 is MNHEY and CDR2 is SMNVEV (reference sequence). The CDR3 runs to 16 residues. Germline trimming cut 3 bases from V and 4 bases from J; bases unmatched to any gene: 4.

J is TRBJ2-7 and V is TRBV6-1; D not resolved. The V end was cut by 3 bases, the J end by 9 bases, with 6 bases between. The CDR3 has 10 residues. The V gene's germline CDR1 is MNHNS and CDR2 SASEGT. In nucleotides, the CDR3 is TGTGCCAGCAGTGAGCGTGGGCAGTACTTC. Residues: CASSERGQYF.

The chain couples TRBV11-2 to TRBJ1-4; weak D call: TRBD1 (5 bases). The CDR3 is 16 amino acids. The V end was cut by 2 bases, the J end by 0 bases, with 10 bases between. Germline lookup yields CDR1 SGHAT and CDR2 FQNNGV. The DNA for the CDR3 is TGTGCCAGCAGCTTATACGCGACAGCAACTAATGAAAAACTGTTTTTT. It is translated as CASSLYATATNEKLFF.